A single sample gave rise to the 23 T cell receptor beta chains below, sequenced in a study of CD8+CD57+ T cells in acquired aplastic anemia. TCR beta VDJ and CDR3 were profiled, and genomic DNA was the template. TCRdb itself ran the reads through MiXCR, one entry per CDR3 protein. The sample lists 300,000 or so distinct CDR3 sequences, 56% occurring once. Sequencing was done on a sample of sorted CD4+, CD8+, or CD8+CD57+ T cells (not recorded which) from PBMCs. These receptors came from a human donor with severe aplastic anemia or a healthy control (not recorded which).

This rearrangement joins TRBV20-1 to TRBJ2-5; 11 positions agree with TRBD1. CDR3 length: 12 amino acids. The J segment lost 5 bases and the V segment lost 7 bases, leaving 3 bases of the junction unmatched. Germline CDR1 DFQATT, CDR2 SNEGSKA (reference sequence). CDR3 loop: CSVRTGGETQYF. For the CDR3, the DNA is TGCAGTGTAAGGACAGGGGGCGAGACCCAGTACTTC.

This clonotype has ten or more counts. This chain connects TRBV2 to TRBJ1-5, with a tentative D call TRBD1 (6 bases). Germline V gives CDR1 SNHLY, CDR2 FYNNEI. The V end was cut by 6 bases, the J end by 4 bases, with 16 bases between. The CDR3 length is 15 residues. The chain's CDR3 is CASSAPGHPNQPQHF. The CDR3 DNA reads TGTGCCAGCAGCGCCCCGGGACACCCTAATCAGCCCCAGCATTTT.

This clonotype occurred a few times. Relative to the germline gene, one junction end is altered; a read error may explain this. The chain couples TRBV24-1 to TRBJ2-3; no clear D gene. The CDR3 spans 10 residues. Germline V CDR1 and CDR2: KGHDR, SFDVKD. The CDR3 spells CSSSTDTQYF. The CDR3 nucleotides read TGCTCCTCCTCCACAGATACGCAGTATTTT.

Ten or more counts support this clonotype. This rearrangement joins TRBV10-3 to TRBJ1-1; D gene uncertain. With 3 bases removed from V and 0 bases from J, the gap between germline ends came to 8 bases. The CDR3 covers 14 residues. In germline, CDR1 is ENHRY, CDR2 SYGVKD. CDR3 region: CAISEKGMNTEAFF. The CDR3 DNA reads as TGTGCCATCAGTGAAAAGGGTATGAACACTGAAGCTTTCTTT.

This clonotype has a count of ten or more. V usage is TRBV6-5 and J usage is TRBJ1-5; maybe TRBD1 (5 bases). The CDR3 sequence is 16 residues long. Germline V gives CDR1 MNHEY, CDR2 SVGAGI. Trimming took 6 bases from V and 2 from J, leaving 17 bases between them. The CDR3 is CASSNSGGGGNQPQHF. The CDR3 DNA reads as TGTGCCAGCAGCAACTCTGGGGGTGGAGGCAATCAGCCCCAGCATTTT.

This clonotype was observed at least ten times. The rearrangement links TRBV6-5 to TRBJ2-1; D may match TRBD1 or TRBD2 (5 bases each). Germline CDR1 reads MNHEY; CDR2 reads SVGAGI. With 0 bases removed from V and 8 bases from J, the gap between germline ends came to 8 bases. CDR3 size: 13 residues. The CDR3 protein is CASSYSPGHEQFF. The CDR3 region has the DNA TGTGCCAGCAGTTACTCTCCGGGACATGAGCAGTTCTTC.

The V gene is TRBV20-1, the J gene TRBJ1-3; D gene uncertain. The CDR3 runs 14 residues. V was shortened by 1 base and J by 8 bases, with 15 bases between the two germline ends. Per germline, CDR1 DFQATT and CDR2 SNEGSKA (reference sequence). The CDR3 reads CSARVWGAADTIYF. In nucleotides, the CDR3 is TGCAGTGCTAGAGTGTGGGGAGCCGCCGACACCATATATTTT.

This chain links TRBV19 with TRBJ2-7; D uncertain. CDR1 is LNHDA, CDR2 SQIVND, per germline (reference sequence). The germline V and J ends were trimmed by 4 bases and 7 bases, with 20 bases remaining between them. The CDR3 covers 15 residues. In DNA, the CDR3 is TGTGCCAGTAGTACGGACCGTGGTCGGCTAGTGGAGCAGTACTTC. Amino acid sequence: CASSTDRGRLVEQYF.

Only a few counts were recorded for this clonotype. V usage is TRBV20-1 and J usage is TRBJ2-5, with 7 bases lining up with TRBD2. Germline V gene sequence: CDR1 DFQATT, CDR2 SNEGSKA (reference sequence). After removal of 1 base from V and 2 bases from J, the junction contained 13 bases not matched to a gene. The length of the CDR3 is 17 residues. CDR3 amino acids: CSARVVSGFTLQETQYF. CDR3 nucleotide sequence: TGCAGTGCTAGAGTGGTTAGCGGGTTTACATTGCAAGAGACCCAGTACTTC.

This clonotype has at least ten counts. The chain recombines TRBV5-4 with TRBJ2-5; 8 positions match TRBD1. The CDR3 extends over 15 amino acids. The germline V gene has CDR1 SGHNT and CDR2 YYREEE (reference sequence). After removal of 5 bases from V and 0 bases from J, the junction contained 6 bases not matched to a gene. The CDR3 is CASRSQGVNQETQYF. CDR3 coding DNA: TGTGCCAGCAGGTCACAGGGGGTTAACCAAGAGACCCAGTACTTC.

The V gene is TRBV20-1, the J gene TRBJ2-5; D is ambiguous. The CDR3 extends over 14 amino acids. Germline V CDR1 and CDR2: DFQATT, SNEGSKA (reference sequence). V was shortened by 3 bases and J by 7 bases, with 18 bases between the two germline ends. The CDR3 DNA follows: TGCAGTGCTAGCCATCGTGGCGGACCGGGGACCCAGTACTTC. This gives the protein CSASHRGGPGTQYF.

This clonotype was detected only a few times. CDR3 sequence (DNA): TGTGCCAGCAGTCCACAGGCTTGGGTCGGGGAGCTGTTTTTT. Protein sequence: CASSPQAWVGELFF. The genes are TRBV6-2 or TRBV6-3 and TRBJ2-2, with a possible D match to TRBD1 (5 bases). Trimming removed 5 bases at V and 7 bases at J, with 14 bases between. Germline CDR1 MNHEY, CDR2 SVGEGT. The CDR3 has 14 residues.

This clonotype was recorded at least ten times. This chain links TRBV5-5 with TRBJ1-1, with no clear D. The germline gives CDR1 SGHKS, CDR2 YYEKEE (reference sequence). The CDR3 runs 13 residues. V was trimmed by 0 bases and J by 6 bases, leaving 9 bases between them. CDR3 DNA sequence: TGTGCCAGCAGCTTGGGACCGGGCGCTGAAGCTTTCTTT. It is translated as CASSLGPGAEAFF.

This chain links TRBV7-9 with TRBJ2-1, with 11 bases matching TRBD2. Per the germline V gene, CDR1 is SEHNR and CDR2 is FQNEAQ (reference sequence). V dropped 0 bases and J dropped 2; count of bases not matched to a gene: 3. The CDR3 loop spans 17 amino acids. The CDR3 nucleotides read TGTGCCAGCAGCTTAGCGCAGGGACTAGCGGCCTACAATGAGCAGTTCTTC. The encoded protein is CASSLAQGLAAYNEQFF.

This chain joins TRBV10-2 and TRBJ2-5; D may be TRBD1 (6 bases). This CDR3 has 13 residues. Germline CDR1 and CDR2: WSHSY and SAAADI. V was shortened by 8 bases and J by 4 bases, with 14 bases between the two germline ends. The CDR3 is CASLFTGSETQYF. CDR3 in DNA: TGCGCCAGCTTGTTTACAGGGTCAGAGACCCAGTACTTC.

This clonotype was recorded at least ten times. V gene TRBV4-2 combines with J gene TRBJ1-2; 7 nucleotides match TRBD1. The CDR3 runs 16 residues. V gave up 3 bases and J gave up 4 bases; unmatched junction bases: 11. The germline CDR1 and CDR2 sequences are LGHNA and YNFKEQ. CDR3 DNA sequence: TGTGCCAGCAGCCAGGCCCACGGGACAGTAAGCTATGGCTACACCTTC. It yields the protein CASSQAHGTVSYGYTF.

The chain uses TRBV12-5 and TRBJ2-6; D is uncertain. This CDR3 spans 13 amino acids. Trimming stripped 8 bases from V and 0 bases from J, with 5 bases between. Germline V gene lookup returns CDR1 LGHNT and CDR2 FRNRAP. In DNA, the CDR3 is TGTGCTAGTTTATCCTCTGGGGCCAACGTCCTGACTTTC. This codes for CASLSSGANVLTF.

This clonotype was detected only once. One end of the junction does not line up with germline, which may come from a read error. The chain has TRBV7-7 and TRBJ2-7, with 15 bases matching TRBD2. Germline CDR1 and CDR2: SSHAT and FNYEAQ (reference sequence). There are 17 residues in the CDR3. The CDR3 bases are TGTGCTAGCAGCCGGCGGACTAGCGGGGGGGCAAGCTACGAGCAGTACTTC. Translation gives CASSRRTSGGASYEQYF.

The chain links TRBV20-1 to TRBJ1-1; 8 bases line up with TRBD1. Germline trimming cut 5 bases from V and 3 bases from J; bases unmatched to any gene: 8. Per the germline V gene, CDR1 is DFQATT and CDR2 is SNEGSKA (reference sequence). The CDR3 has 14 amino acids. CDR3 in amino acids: CSAPPATGDTEAFF. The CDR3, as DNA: TGCAGTGCTCCCCCCGCGACAGGGGACACTGAAGCTTTCTTT.

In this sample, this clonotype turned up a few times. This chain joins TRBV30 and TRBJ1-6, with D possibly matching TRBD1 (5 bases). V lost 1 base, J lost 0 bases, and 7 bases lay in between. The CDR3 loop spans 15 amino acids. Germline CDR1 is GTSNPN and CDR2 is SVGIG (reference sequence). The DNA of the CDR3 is TGTGCCTGGAGTGGACAGATCTCCTATAATTCACCCCTCCACTTT. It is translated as CAWSGQISYNSPLHF.

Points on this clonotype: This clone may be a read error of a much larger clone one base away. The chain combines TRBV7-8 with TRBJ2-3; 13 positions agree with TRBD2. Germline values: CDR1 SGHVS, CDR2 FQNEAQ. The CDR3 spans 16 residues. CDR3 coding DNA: TGTGCCAGCAGCTGGGGACTAGCGGGGCTCACAGATACGCGGTATTTT. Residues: CASSWGLAGLTDTRYF.

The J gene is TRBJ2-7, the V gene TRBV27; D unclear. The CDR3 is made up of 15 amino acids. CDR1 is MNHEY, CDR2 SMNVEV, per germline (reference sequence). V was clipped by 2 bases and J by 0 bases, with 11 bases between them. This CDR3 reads CASSLEFPSSYEQYF. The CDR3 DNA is TGTGCCAGCAGTTTAGAGTTCCCGAGCTCCTACGAGCAGTACTTC.

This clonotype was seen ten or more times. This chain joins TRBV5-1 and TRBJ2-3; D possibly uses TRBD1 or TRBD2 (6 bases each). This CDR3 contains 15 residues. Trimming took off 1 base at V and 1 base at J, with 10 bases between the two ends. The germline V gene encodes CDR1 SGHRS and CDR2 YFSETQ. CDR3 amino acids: CASSLRGVGTDTQYF. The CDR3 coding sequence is TGCGCCAGCAGCTTGAGGGGGGTGGGCACAGATACGCAGTATTTT. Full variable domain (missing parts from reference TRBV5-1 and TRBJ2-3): KAGVTQTPRYLIKTRGQQVTLSCSPISGHRSVSWYQQTPGQGLQFLFEYFSETQRNKGNFPGRFSGRQFSNSRSEMNVSTLELGDSALYLCASSLRGVGTDTQYFGPGTRLTVL.